This is a list of T cell receptor beta chains from one sample in a study of cytomegalovirus exposure and HLA in healthy donors. Clones were read by immunoSEQ multiplex PCR, and TCRdb kept only the in-frame ones, dropping some. Among about 120,000 clones listed, 86% were seen once. Sample: PBMCs. The receptor source for this set is a young man in good health and CMV-seronegative. Both conserved end residues are part of each CDR3. D genes are given only for firm matches. Where a row states a size, it is once, few, many or the class of an expanded clone; other rows omit it.

clone size: .; V gene: TRBV7-8; D gene: TRBD1; J gene: TRBJ1-1; CDR3 protein: CASSSRDRNTEAFF; CDR3 DNA: TGTGCCAGCAGCAGTCGGGACAGAAACACTGAAGCTTTCTTT
clone size: .; V gene: TRBV7-6; D gene: TRBD1; J gene: TRBJ2-2; CDR3 protein: CAIGQGAGELFF; CDR3 DNA: TGTGCCATTGGGCAGGGGGCCGGGGAGCTGTTTTTT
clone size: .; V gene: TRBV6-5; D gene: TRBD1; J gene: TRBJ1-2; CDR3 protein: CASSYKGQGLGYGYTF; CDR3 DNA: TGTGCCAGCAGTTACAAGGGACAGGGGCTTGGCTATGGCTACACCTTC
clone size: few; V gene: TRBV30; D gene: TRBD1; J gene: TRBJ1-4; CDR3 protein: CAWSVGTGQEKLFF; CDR3 DNA: TGTGCCTGGAGTGTAGGGACAGGGCAAGAAAAACTGTTTTTT
clone size: once; V gene: TRBV27; D gene: TRBD2; J gene: TRBJ2-3; CDR3 protein: CASSNLGGVLDTQYF; CDR3 DNA: TGTGCCAGCAGTAATTTGGGGGGGGTTTTGGATACGCAGTATTTT
clone size: .; V gene: TRBV7-9; D gene: .; J gene: TRBJ1-4; CDR3 protein: CASTLPVDEKLFF; CDR3 DNA: TGTGCCAGCACCCTTCCCGTCGATGAAAAACTGTTTTTT
clone size: once; V gene: TRBV2; D gene: TRBD2; J gene: TRBJ2-5; CDR3 protein: CASSEAGRPTSGRGETQYF; CDR3 DNA: TGTGCCAGCAGTGAAGCAGGACGCCCGACTAGCGGGAGGGGGGAGACCCAGTACTTC
clone size: .; V gene: TRBV11-3; D gene: TRBD1; J gene: TRBJ2-2; CDR3 protein: CASSPPGQGATGELFF; CDR3 DNA: TGTGCCAGCAGCCCCCCGGGACAGGGGGCGACCGGGGAGCTGTTTTTT
clone size: .; V gene: TRBV10-2; D gene: .; J gene: TRBJ2-2; CDR3 protein: CASSEGPGELFF; CDR3 DNA: TGCGCCAGCAGTGAGGGGCCCGGGGAGCTGTTTTTT
clone size: .; V gene: TRBV7-2; D gene: .; J gene: TRBJ2-3; CDR3 protein: CAITILGDTQYF; CDR3 DNA: TGTGCCATTACGATACTAGGGGATACGCAGTATTTT
clone size: .; V gene: TRBV18; D gene: .; J gene: TRBJ1-1; CDR3 protein: CASSPKGELGTEAFF; CDR3 DNA: TGTGCCAGCTCCCCTAAGGGGGAACTCGGCACTGAAGCTTTCTTT
clone size: .; V gene: TRBV7-9; D gene: TRBD1; J gene: TRBJ1-4; CDR3 protein: CASSSGQINEKLFF; CDR3 DNA: TGTGCCAGCAGCTCGGGACAGATAAATGAAAAACTGTTTTTT
clone size: few; V gene: TRBV7-6; D gene: TRBD1; J gene: TRBJ2-7; CDR3 protein: CASSSGGNSYEQYF; CDR3 DNA: TGTGCCAGCAGCTCAGGGGGCAACTCCTACGAGCAGTACTTC
clone size: .; V gene: TRBV20-1; D gene: .; J gene: TRBJ1-1; CDR3 protein: CSARTVLGAFF; CDR3 DNA: TGCAGTGCTCGGACTGTTCTGGGGGCTTTCTTT
clone size: .; V gene: TRBV6-1; D gene: .; J gene: TRBJ2-7; CDR3 protein: CASRAAGGLGYEQYF; CDR3 DNA: TGTGCCAGCAGGGCCGCCGGAGGGCTAGGTTACGAGCAGTACTTC
clone size: .; V gene: TRBV5-1; D gene: .; J gene: TRBJ2-5; CDR3 protein: CASSFKETQYF; CDR3 DNA: TGCGCCAGCAGCTTTAAAGAGACCCAGTACTTC
clone size: once; V gene: TRBV6-5; D gene: .; J gene: TRBJ2-7; CDR3 protein: CASRSTGVDEQYF; CDR3 DNA: TGTGCCAGCAGGTCGACAGGTGTGGACGAGCAGTACTTC
clone size: .; V gene: TRBV29-1; D gene: .; J gene: TRBJ1-1; CDR3 protein: CSDSKEAFF; CDR3 DNA: TGCAGTGATAGTAAGGAAGCTTTCTTT
clone size: .; V gene: TRBV9; D gene: .; J gene: TRBJ2-1; CDR3 protein: CASSVGGSVSSYNEQFF; CDR3 DNA: TGTGCCAGCAGCGTAGGCGGCTCCGTAAGCTCCTACAATGAGCAGTTCTTC
clone size: .; V gene: TRBV27; D gene: .; J gene: TRBJ2-3; CDR3 protein: CASSPKDRTTDTQYF; CDR3 DNA: TGTGCCAGCAGCCCTAAGGACAGAACCACAGATACGCAGTATTTT
clone size: .; V gene: TRBV7-9; D gene: .; J gene: TRBJ2-1; CDR3 protein: CASSWQGGTFSSYNEQFF; CDR3 DNA: TGTGCCAGCAGCTGGCAAGGTGGGACTTTTAGCTCCTACAATGAGCAGTTCTTC
clone size: .; V gene: TRBV11-2; D gene: TRBD1; J gene: TRBJ2-1; CDR3 protein: CASSTTGYNEQFF; CDR3 DNA: TGTGCCAGCAGCACGACAGGGTACAATGAGCAGTTCTTC
clone size: .; V gene: TRBV7-9; D gene: .; J gene: TRBJ2-1; CDR3 protein: CASSLQGGSYNEQFF; CDR3 DNA: TGTGCCAGCAGCTTACAGGGAGGTTCCTACAATGAGCAGTTCTTC
clone size: .; V gene: TRBV2; D gene: TRBD1; J gene: TRBJ2-7; CDR3 protein: CASNQGTGGPSSYEQYF; CDR3 DNA: TGTGCCAGCAACCAAGGGACAGGGGGGCCTAGCTCCTACGAGCAGTACTTC
clone size: .; V gene: TRBV19; D gene: .; J gene: TRBJ2-1; CDR3 protein: CASTERGGQGYNEQFF; CDR3 DNA: TGTGCCAGTACTGAACGGGGGGGACAGGGCTACAATGAGCAGTTCTTC
clone size: .; V gene: TRBV5-1; D gene: .; J gene: TRBJ2-2; CDR3 protein: CASSIQGSGPGELFF; CDR3 DNA: TGCGCCAGCAGCATACAGGGATCTGGACCCGGGGAGCTGTTTTTT
clone size: .; V gene: TRBV5-1; D gene: TRBD1; J gene: TRBJ1-3; CDR3 protein: CASSFGLTGGNTIYF; CDR3 DNA: TGCGCCAGCAGCTTCGGCTTGACAGGGGGAAACACCATATATTTT
clone size: .; V gene: TRBV14; D gene: .; J gene: TRBJ2-7; CDR3 protein: CASSQTSEQYF; CDR3 DNA: TGTGCCAGCAGCCAAACAAGTGAGCAGTACTTC
clone size: .; V gene: TRBV27; D gene: .; J gene: TRBJ1-5; CDR3 protein: CASNPTSGFNQPQHF; CDR3 DNA: TGTGCCAGCAACCCCACGTCGGGGTTCAATCAGCCCCAGCATTTT
clone size: once; V gene: TRBV9; D gene: TRBD2; J gene: TRBJ2-7; CDR3 protein: CASSVAGGPYEQYF; CDR3 DNA: TGTGCCAGCAGCGTAGCGGGAGGGCCCTACGAGCAGTACTTC
clone size: .; V gene: TRBV10-2; D gene: TRBD2; J gene: TRBJ2-5; CDR3 protein: CASSLLAGGHGETQYF; CDR3 DNA: TGCGCCAGCAGTCTACTAGCGGGAGGCCACGGGGAGACCCAGTACTTC
clone size: .; V gene: TRBV6-4; D gene: TRBD2; J gene: TRBJ2-3; CDR3 protein: CASSDSRETDTQYF; CDR3 DNA: TGTGCCAGCAGTGACTCGCGGGAGACAGATACGCAGTATTTT
clone size: .; V gene: TRBV27; D gene: .; J gene: TRBJ2-2; CDR3 protein: CASSWRENTGELFF; CDR3 DNA: TGTGCCTCCTCGTGGCGGGAGAACACCGGGGAGCTGTTTTTT
clone size: .; V gene: TRBV5-1; D gene: TRBD2; J gene: TRBJ2-3; CDR3 protein: CASSLETSGRDTDTQYF; CDR3 DNA: TGCGCCAGCAGCCTAGAGACTAGCGGGAGGGACACAGATACGCAGTATTTT
clone size: .; V gene: TRBV6-1; D gene: .; J gene: TRBJ2-5; CDR3 protein: CASSLALETQYF; CDR3 DNA: TGTGCCAGCAGCCTTGCGTTGGAGACCCAGTACTTC
clone size: .; V gene: TRBV14; D gene: .; J gene: TRBJ1-1; CDR3 protein: CASSQGPGANTEAFF; CDR3 DNA: TGTGCCAGCAGCCAAGGGCCAGGGGCGAACACTGAAGCTTTCTTT
clone size: .; V gene: TRBV7-9; D gene: .; J gene: TRBJ1-1; CDR3 protein: CASSLSPGVNTEAFF; CDR3 DNA: TGTGCCAGCAGCTTATCTCCAGGGGTGAACACTGAAGCTTTCTTT
clone size: many; V gene: TRBV14; D gene: .; J gene: TRBJ1-1; CDR3 protein: CASSHPAGLANTEAFF; CDR3 DNA: TGTGCCAGCAGCCATCCGGCAGGGTTAGCGAACACTGAAGCTTTCTTT
clone size: .; V gene: TRBV7-2; D gene: .; J gene: TRBJ2-7; CDR3 protein: CASSAFVGVYEQYF; CDR3 DNA: TGTGCCAGCAGCGCGTTTGTAGGGGTCTACGAGCAGTACTTC
clone size: .; V gene: TRBV10-3; D gene: TRBD1; J gene: TRBJ2-7; CDR3 protein: CAISKGQGAFYEQYF; CDR3 DNA: TGTGCCATCAGTAAGGGACAGGGAGCTTTCTACGAGCAGTACTTC
clone size: few; V gene: TRBV15; D gene: TRBD1; J gene: TRBJ1-2; CDR3 protein: CATSRGTGGFDGYTF; CDR3 DNA: TGTGCCACCAGCCGCGGGACAGGGGGCTTCGATGGCTACACCTTC
clone size: .; V gene: TRBV2; D gene: .; J gene: TRBJ1-1; CDR3 protein: CASRSDGGEAFF; CDR3 DNA: TGTGCCAGCAGAAGCGATGGCGGGGAAGCTTTCTTT
clone size: .; V gene: TRBV30; D gene: TRBD2; J gene: TRBJ2-7; CDR3 protein: CAWRGTTSYEQYF; CDR3 DNA: TGTGCCTGGAGAGGGACTACCTCCTACGAGCAGTACTTC
clone size: .; V gene: TRBV7-2; D gene: TRBD2; J gene: TRBJ2-7; CDR3 protein: CASSPPPGLAGLGGYEQYF; CDR3 DNA: TGTGCCAGCAGCCCACCGCCGGGACTAGCGGGACTCGGGGGTTACGAGCAGTACTTC
clone size: .; V gene: TRBV10-2; D gene: .; J gene: TRBJ1-1; CDR3 protein: CASSESREDTEAFF; CDR3 DNA: TGCGCCAGCAGTGAGAGCAGGGAGGACACTGAAGCTTTCTTT